Sequencing of this T cell receptor (beta chain) was carried out in a study of blood T cell repertoires in COVID-19. Per the germline V gene, CDR1 is SGHAT and CDR2 is FQNNGV. V shed 5 bases and J 4 bases; nucleotides not matched to a gene: 4. The CDR3 is 13 amino acids. Measured with immunoSEQ multiplex PCR; TCRdb has only the in-frame clones, and not every one. The sample includes 260,000 or so clones, around 85% seen only once; the top ten take roughly 2.6%. The sample was PBMCs or T cells enriched from blood (not recorded which). This TCR was sampled from a woman between 45 and 60 years old who had recovered from COVID-19. The genes are TRBV11-2 and TRBJ1-1; the match to TRBD1 covers 7 bases. The CDR3 bases are TGTGCCAGCAGCCCGGAGGGGGCCACTGAAGCTTTCTTT. Its protein product is CASSPEGATEAFF.